Sequencing of this T cell receptor (beta chain) was carried out in a study of neurological immune-mediated disorders. Germline V gives CDR1 SGHRS, CDR2 YFSETQ. This CDR3 spans 15 amino acids. Trimming removed 4 bases from V and 8 bases from J; junction bases left unmatched: 12. The cDNA came from 5'RACE with 10-nucleotide random UMIs. TCRdb reanalysed the 5' RACE reads using MiXCR and keeps one entry per CDR3 protein. The top ten hold approximately 2.8% of the sample, which has 45,000 to 70,000 distinct CDR3 sequences, about 4% seen once. This clonotype occurred many times. The antigen remains undetermined. Study-level points and caveats: There was no clinical or MRI feature that was associated with the multiple sclerosis repertoire cluster. No expanded-clone CDR3 amino acid sequence recurred across subjects, suggesting private TCR-beta repertoires.

This chain uses TRBV5-1 with TRBJ2-1, with 7 bases fitting TRBD1. This clonotype was obtained from a man aged 50 to 59 with multiple sclerosis. Sample: PBMCs. In DNA form, the CDR3 reads TGCGCCAGCAGCGCCAATCGACAGGGAAGGGATGAGCAGTTCTTC. Its translation: CASSANRQGRDEQFF.